This T cell receptor (beta chain) was profiled in a study of Graves' ophthalmopathy and Graves' hyperthyroidism. Per the germline V gene, CDR1 is LNHDA and CDR2 is SQIVND (reference sequence). Trimming took off 7 bases at V and 5 bases at J, with 15 bases between the two ends. This CDR3 has 14 residues. From fresh peripheral blood, over 9 ml in volume, the PBMCs were obtained. Amplified TCR beta CDR3 regions were obtained using RNA transcripts as template. Second-round multiplex PCR came after a first-round RT-PCR that employed HTBI primers. TCRdb re-derived calls from the multiplex PCR reads in MiXCR, one entry per CDR3 protein. This sample has more than 40,000 distinct CDR3 sequences, with around half found just once.

The material sequenced was peripheral blood. The rearrangement joins TRBV19 to TRBJ2-1, with a weak D call TRBD2 (6 bases). The origin of this receptor is an adult man with Graves' ophthalmopathy. The CDR3 here is CASTWMGGDNEQFF. The CDR3 DNA is TGTGCCAGTACCTGGATGGGGGGAGACAATGAGCAGTTCTTC. Together with reference TRBV19 and TRBJ2-1, the CDR3 gives the full variable domain: DGGITQSPKYLFRKEGQNVTLSCEQNLNHDAMYWYRQDPGQGLRLIYYSQIVNDFQKGDIAEGYSVSREKKESFPLTVTSAQKNPTAFYLCASTWMGGDNEQFFGPGTRLTVL.